The next 3 T cell receptor beta chains were all read from a single sample in a study of blood T cell repertoires in COVID-19. Generated by immunoSEQ multiplex PCR, the TCRdb table keeps only in-frame clones and is missing some. The sample consists of some 400,000 clones, around 84% of them appearing once. The sequenced sample consisted of peripheral blood. The receptor set was obtained from a human donor with acute or convalescent COVID-19. The donor label of this sample is uncertain.

This clone was seen a single time. The CDR3 region has the DNA TGTGCCAGCAGTAAGACAGGCACCTATGGCTACACCTTC. Protein: CASSKTGTYGYTF. The chain uses TRBV2 and TRBJ1-2; a weak D match, TRBD1 (6 bases). V lost 5 bases and J lost 4, with 11 bases in between. The CDR3 is 13 amino acids. Germline values: CDR1 SNHLY, CDR2 FYNNEI. The full variable domain, with the rest looked up from reference TRBV2 and TRBJ1-2, is EPEVTQTPSHQVTQMGQEVILRCVPISNHLYFYWYRQILGQKVEFLVSFYNNEISEKSEIFDDQFSVERPDGSNFTLKIRSTKLEDSAMYFCASSKTGTYGYTFGSGTRLTVV.

V is TRBV7-8 and J is TRBJ1-1; no firm D call. With 4 bases removed from V and 1 base from J, the gap between germline ends came to 10 bases. Germline CDR1 and CDR2: SGHVS and FQNEAQ. The CDR3 is made up of 14 amino acids. The CDR3 here is CASSWERQNTEAFF. The CDR3 DNA follows: TGTGCCAGCAGCTGGGAGCGGCAGAACACTGAAGCTTTCTTT.

V gene TRBV28 combines with J gene TRBJ2-1; D perhaps matches TRBD2 (6 bases). The V and J ends lost 1 base and 3 bases respectively, with 19 bases between them. The CDR3 consists of 18 residues. Germline loops: CDR1 MDHEN, CDR2 SYDVKM. Written as DNA, the CDR3 is TGTGCCAGCAGTTTATTAAGGCCCCTAGCGACCTACTACAATGAGCAGTTCTTC. Translating it yields CASSLLRPLATYYNEQFF.